Following are 20 T cell receptor beta chains from one sample sequenced in a study of cytomegalovirus exposure and HLA in healthy donors. The PCR contained 60 Vbeta and 13 Jbeta primers. TCRdb keeps only in-frame clones here, not all; method: immunoSEQ multiplex PCR. In the table there are about 180,000 clones, 75% to 85% of which are singletons. The sequenced material came from PBMCs. These receptor sequences come from a young woman in good health and CMV-seropositive.

This chain connects TRBV2 to TRBJ2-7; D possibly corresponds to TRBD2 (6 bases). Trimming stripped 4 bases from V and 3 bases from J, with 16 bases between. The germline V gene has CDR1 SNHLY and CDR2 FYNNEI. This CDR3 region has 15 residues. CDR3 residues: CASSGSLGSFYEQYF. CDR3 nucleotides: TGTGCCAGCAGTGGATCACTCGGGAGTTTCTACGAGCAGTACTTC.

This clone was detected only a few times. The CDR3 reads CASSLRDGGGYHEQYF. CDR3 DNA sequence: TGTGCCAGCAGCCTGAGGGATGGGGGCGGGTATCACGAGCAGTACTTC. The V gene is TRBV7-8, the J gene TRBJ2-7; D is perhaps TRBD1 (6 bases). V shed 5 bases and J shed 5 bases, with 22 bases lying between them. CDR1 and CDR2 (germline): SGHVS, FQNEAQ. The CDR3 covers 16 residues. The variable domain in full, with the rest retrieved from reference TRBV7-8 and TRBJ2-7, is GAGVSQSPRYKVAKRGQDVALRCDPISGHVSLFWYQQALGQGPEFLTYFQNEAQLDKSGLPSDRFFAERPEGSVSTLKIQRTQQEDSAVYLCASSLRDGGGYHEQYFGPGTRLTVT.

The V call is TRBV6-1, the J call TRBJ1-1, with TRBD1 matching 7 bases. The V and J ends lost 4 bases and 6 bases, in that order; junction bases with no gene match: 8. The CDR3 consists of 14 residues. The germline gives CDR1 MNHNS, CDR2 SASEGT. CDR3 DNA sequence: TGTGCCAGCAGTGGGTTGGACAGGTCGTCTGAAGCTTTCTTT. Protein sequence: CASSGLDRSSEAFF.

The J gene is TRBJ1-2, the V gene TRBV7-2, with a possible D match to TRBD1 (5 bases). V gave up 6 bases and J gave up 8 bases, with 16 bases separating them. CDR3 length equals 13 residues. The V gene's germline CDR1 is SGHTA and CDR2 FQGNSA. CDR3 sequence: CASRSDGAGGYTF. The CDR3, as DNA: TGTGCCAGCAGATCCGACGGGGCGGGGGGCTACACCTTC.

This clone was counted only a few times. The chain employs TRBV4-1 and TRBJ2-5; 13 bases match TRBD2. The CDR3 spans 17 residues. V gave up 4 bases and J gave up 5 bases; unmatched junction bases: 10. Per the germline V gene, CDR1 is MGHRA and CDR2 is YSYEKL. CDR3 sequence (DNA): TGCGCCAGCAGCCGTATCGGGACTAGCGGGACGGGGGAGACCCAGTACTTC. It specifies CASSRIGTSGTGETQYF.

The rearrangement links TRBV28 to TRBJ1-4, with no clear D. V lost 4 bases and J 5 bases, leaving 14 bases between the germline ends. Looked up from germline, CDR1 is MDHEN and CDR2 is SYDVKM. The CDR3 is 15 amino acids. CDR3 sequence reads: CASSSNLLANEKLFF. Written as DNA, the CDR3 is TGTGCCAGCAGTTCCAACCTGTTAGCGAATGAAAAACTGTTTTTT.

The V gene is TRBV5-4, the J gene TRBJ2-3, with TRBD2 matching over 8 bases. CDR1 and CDR2 (germline): SGHNT, YYREEE (reference sequence). J lost 2 bases, V lost 2 bases, and 7 bases had no gene match. CDR3 length: 16 amino acids. The CDR3 coding sequence is TGTGCCAGCAGCTTACGTGCGGGGGGAATCACAGATACGCAGTATTTT. This gives the protein CASSLRAGGITDTQYF.

The chain carries TRBV29-1 and TRBJ2-1, with 8 positions matching TRBD1. This CDR3 region has 14 residues. Germline-derived CDR1 and CDR2 are SQVTM and ANQGSEA. Losses at the gene ends were 4 bases for V and 6 bases for J; bases not matched to a gene: 8. CDR3 sequence reads: CSVVGGQGANEQFF. CDR3 bases: TGCAGCGTTGTAGGTGGACAGGGTGCCAATGAGCAGTTCTTC.

The chain has TRBV7-8 and TRBJ2-7; 9 positions agree with TRBD1. J gave up 3 bases and V 4 bases, and 7 bases lay outside the gene matches. This CDR3 is built from 15 residues. Germline V gives CDR1 SGHVS, CDR2 FQNEAQ. The chain's CDR3 is CASSSLGTGNYEQYF. CDR3 bases: TGTGCCAGCAGCTCCCTCGGGACAGGGAACTACGAGCAGTACTTC.

The chain has TRBV4-3 and TRBJ1-5, with D perhaps matching TRBD1 (5 bases). V lost 1 base and J lost 5, with 12 bases in between. The CDR3 is 15 amino acids. Germline CDR1 and CDR2: LGHNA and YSLEER. In DNA, the CDR3 is TGCGCCAGCAGCCAAGGATTCTCGGGGGATCAGCCCCAGCATTTT. Protein product: CASSQGFSGDQPQHF.

This sequence joins TRBV5-4 and TRBJ1-2; 7 nucleotides align to TRBD1. Germline CDR1 is SGHNT and CDR2 is YYREEE (reference sequence). Unmatched junction bases numbered 5, after V lost 3 bases and J lost 6 bases. This CDR3 region has 13 residues. CDR3 region: CASSYKGADGYTF. CDR3 nucleotides: TGTGCCAGCAGCTATAAGGGGGCTGATGGCTACACCTTC.

V usage is TRBV7-2 and J usage is TRBJ1-2; 10 nucleotides match TRBD1. The CDR3 runs to 15 residues. In germline, CDR1 is SGHTA, CDR2 FQGNSA. The J segment lost 0 bases and the V segment lost 5 bases, leaving 3 bases of the junction unmatched. CDR3 loop: CASSLDRGTNYGYTF. The CDR3 region has the DNA TGTGCCAGCAGCCTGGACAGGGGGACTAACTATGGCTACACCTTC.

The genes are TRBV4-1 and TRBJ2-7, with D hard to call. The V gene's germline CDR1 is MGHRA and CDR2 YSYEKL. The CDR3 consists of 15 residues. Trimming removed 4 bases at V and 7 bases at J, with 20 bases between. The chain's CDR3 is CASSPDRALFYEQYF. The CDR3 DNA follows: TGCGCCAGCAGCCCAGATCGCGCGTTATTCTATGAGCAGTACTTC.

The rearrangement links TRBV7-2 to TRBJ2-5; 7 bases line up with TRBD2. The germline CDR1 and CDR2 sequences are SGHTA and FQGNSA. J was trimmed by 5 bases and V by 3 bases; bases with no gene match: 6. This CDR3 has 14 amino acids. CDR3 nucleotide sequence: TGTGCCAGCAGCTTCTACGCGGGAGTTGAGACCCAGTACTTC. Translated: CASSFYAGVETQYF.

The chain recombines TRBV11-2 with TRBJ2-1; 7 nucleotides match TRBD2. The germline V gene has CDR1 SGHAT and CDR2 FQNNGV. After removal of 5 bases from V and 9 bases from J, the junction contained 10 bases not matched to a gene. CDR3 length: 14 residues. The CDR3 reads CASSPPGGSFEQFF. The CDR3 coding sequence is TGTGCCAGCAGCCCTCCAGGCGGGAGCTTTGAGCAGTTCTTC.

The chain combines TRBV5-1 with TRBJ2-1; no clear D. From germline, CDR1 is SGHRS and CDR2 YFSETQ. V was shortened by 0 bases and J by 4 bases, with 11 bases between the two germline ends. The CDR3 spans 15 residues. The CDR3 region has the DNA TGCGCCAGCAGCTTGGGAGGTGATGGTTACAATGAGCAGTTCTTC. It encodes CASSLGGDGYNEQFF.

The chain is built from TRBV6-5 and TRBJ2-1; 12 bases line up with TRBD2. The germline CDR1 and CDR2 sequences are MNHEY and SVGAGI. The CDR3 loop spans 15 amino acids. The V and J ends lost 6 bases and 6 bases, in that order; junction bases with no gene match: 6. CDR3 DNA: TGTGCCAGCAGACTATTGACTAGCGGGAGCAATGAGCAGTTCTTC. Amino acid sequence: CASRLLTSGSNEQFF.

The rearrangement joins TRBV11-3 to TRBJ1-2, with TRBD1 matching 7 bases. The junction had 4 bases not matched to a gene; V was cut back by 2 bases and J by 4 bases. Germline V CDR1 and CDR2: SGHNT, YENEEA. The CDR3 has 14 residues. The CDR3 DNA reads as TGTGCCAGCAGCTTAAGGGCAGGGGGCTATGGCTACACCTTC. Its protein product is CASSLRAGGYGYTF.

The rearrangement links TRBV6-5 to TRBJ1-5, with TRBD1 as a possible D gene (6 bases). The ends were cut back, 4 bases at V and 4 bases at J, with 8 bases in the middle. The CDR3 runs to 13 residues. Germline V gene lookup returns CDR1 MNHEY and CDR2 SVGAGI. CDR3 sequence: CASSSGQNQPQHF. The CDR3 nucleotides are TGTGCCAGCAGTTCTGGACAGAATCAGCCCCAGCATTTT.

This clone has just a few counts. The gene calls are TRBV2 and TRBJ2-2; TRBD1 matches 7 bases. Germline values: CDR1 SNHLY, CDR2 FYNNEI. This CDR3 is built from 16 residues. J gave up 2 bases and V 1 base, and 4 bases lay outside the gene matches. The CDR3, as DNA: TGTGCCAGCAGTGAAGTGGGGACAGCCAACACCGGGGAGCTGTTTTTT. Translated: CASSEVGTANTGELFF.